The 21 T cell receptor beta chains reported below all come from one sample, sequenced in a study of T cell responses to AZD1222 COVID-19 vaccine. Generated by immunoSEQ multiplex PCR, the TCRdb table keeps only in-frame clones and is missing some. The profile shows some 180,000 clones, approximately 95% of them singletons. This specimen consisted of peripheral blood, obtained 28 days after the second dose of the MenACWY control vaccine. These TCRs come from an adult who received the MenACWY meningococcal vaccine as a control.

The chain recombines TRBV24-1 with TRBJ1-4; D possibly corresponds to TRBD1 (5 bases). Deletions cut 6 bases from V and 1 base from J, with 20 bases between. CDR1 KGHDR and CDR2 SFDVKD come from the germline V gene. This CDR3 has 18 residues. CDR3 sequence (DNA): TGTGCCACCAGTCAACGAGCGGGAGGGGACGGAACTAATGAAAAACTGTTTTTT. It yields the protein CATSQRAGGDGTNEKLFF.

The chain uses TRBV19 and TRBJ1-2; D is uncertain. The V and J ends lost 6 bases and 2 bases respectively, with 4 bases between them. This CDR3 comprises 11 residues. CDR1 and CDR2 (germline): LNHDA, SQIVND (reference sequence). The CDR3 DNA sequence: TGTGCCAGTAGGAGGAACTATGGCTACACCTTC. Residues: CASRRNYGYTF. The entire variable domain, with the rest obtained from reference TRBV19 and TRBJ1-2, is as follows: DGGITQSPKYLFRKEGQNVTLSCEQNLNHDAMYWYRQDPGQGLRLIYYSQIVNDFQKGDIAEGYSVSREKKESFPLTVTSAQKNPTAFYLCASRRNYGYTFGSGTRLTVV.

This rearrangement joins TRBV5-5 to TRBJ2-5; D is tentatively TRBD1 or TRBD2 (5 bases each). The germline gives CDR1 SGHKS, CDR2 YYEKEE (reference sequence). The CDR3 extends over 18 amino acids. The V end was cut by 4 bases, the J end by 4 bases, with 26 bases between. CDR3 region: CASSTYRPGTTAGETQYF. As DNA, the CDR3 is TGTGCCAGCAGCACATACCGTCCCGGGACGACGGCCGGAGAGACCCAGTACTTC.

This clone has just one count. The CDR3 nucleotides are TGTGCCAGCTCCCTAGGGCCGGGATTTATGAACACTGAAGCTTTCTTT. Its protein is CASSLGPGFMNTEAFF. The rearrangement joins TRBV18 to TRBJ1-1; D remains ambiguous. Between the trimmed V and J ends, which lost 6 bases and 0 bases, there was a span of 17 bases. Germline V lookup: CDR1 KGHSH, CDR2 LQKENI. This CDR3 has 16 residues.

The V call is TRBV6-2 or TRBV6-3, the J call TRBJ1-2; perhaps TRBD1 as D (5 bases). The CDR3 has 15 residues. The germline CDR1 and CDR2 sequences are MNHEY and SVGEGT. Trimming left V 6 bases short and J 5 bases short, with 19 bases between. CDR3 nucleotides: TGTGCCAGCAGCACGCCGGTGAGCCAGGGTTATGGCTACACCTTC. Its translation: CASSTPVSQGYGYTF.

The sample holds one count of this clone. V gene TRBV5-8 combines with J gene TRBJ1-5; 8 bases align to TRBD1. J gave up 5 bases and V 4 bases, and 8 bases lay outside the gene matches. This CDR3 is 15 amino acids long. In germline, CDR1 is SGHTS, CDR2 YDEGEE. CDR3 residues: CASSPDRGMDQPQHF. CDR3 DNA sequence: TGTGCCAGCAGCCCTGACAGGGGAATGGATCAGCCCCAGCATTTT.

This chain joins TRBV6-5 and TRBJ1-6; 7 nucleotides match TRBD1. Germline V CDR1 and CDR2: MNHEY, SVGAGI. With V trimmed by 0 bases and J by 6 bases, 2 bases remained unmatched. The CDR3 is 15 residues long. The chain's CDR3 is CASSYSDRPNSPLHF. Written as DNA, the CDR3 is TGTGCCAGCAGTTACTCGGACAGGCCTAATTCACCCCTCCACTTT.

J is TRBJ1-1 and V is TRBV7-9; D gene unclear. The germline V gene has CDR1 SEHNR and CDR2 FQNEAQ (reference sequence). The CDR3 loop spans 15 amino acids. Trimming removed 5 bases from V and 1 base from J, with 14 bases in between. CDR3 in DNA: TGTGCCAGCAGCCTGGGAATGGGCAAGAACACTGAAGCTTTCTTT. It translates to CASSLGMGKNTEAFF.

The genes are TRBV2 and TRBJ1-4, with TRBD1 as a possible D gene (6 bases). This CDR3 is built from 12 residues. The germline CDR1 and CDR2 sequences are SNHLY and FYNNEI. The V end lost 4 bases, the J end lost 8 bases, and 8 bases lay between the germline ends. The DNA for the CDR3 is TGTGCCAGCAGTGGACAGGCCGAAAAACTGTTTTTT. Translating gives CASSGQAEKLFF. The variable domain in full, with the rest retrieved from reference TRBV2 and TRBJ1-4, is EPEVTQTPSHQVTQMGQEVILRCVPISNHLYFYWYRQILGQKVEFLVSFYNNEISEKSEIFDDQFSVERPDGSNFTLKIRSTKLEDSAMYFCASSGQAEKLFFGSGTQLSVL.

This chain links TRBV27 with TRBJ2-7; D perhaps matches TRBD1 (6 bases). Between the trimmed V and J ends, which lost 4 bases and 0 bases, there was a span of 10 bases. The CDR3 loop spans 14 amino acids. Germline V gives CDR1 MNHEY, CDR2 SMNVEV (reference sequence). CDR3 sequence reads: CASSSQGNSYEQYF. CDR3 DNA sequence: TGTGCCAGCAGTTCACAGGGAAACTCCTACGAGCAGTACTTC.

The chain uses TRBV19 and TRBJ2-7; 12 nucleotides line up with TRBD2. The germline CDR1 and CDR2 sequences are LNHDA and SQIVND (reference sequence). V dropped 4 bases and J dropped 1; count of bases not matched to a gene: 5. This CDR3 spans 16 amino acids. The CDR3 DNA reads TGTGCCAGTAGTACACTCGGACTAGCGGGGTCCTACGAGCAGTACTTC. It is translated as CASSTLGLAGSYEQYF. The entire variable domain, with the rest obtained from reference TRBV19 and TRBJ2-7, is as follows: DGGITQSPKYLFRKEGQNVTLSCEQNLNHDAMYWYRQDPGQGLRLIYYSQIVNDFQKGDIAEGYSVSREKKESFPLTVTSAQKNPTAFYLCASSTLGLAGSYEQYFGPGTRLTVT.

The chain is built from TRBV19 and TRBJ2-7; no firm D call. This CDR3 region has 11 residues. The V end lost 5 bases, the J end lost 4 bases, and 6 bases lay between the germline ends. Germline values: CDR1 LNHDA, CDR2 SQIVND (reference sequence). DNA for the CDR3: TGTGCCAGTAGTTCGCGATACGAGCAGTACTTC. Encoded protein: CASSSRYEQYF. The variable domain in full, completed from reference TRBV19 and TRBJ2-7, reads DGGITQSPKYLFRKEGQNVTLSCEQNLNHDAMYWYRQDPGQGLRLIYYSQIVNDFQKGDIAEGYSVSREKKESFPLTVTSAQKNPTAFYLCASSSRYEQYFGPGTRLTVT.

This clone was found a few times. The CDR3 reads CASSVAEGRYEQYF. Written as DNA, the CDR3 is TGTGCCAGCAGCGTGGCGGAGGGGCGATACGAGCAGTACTTC. This sequence joins TRBV3-1 (or the pseudogene TRBV3-2) and TRBJ2-7; TRBD2 is a possible D gene (6 bases). Germline V gene data show CDR1 as LGHDT and CDR2 as YNNKEL (reference sequence). The ends were cut back, 5 bases at V and 4 bases at J, with 15 bases in the middle. The CDR3 runs 14 residues.

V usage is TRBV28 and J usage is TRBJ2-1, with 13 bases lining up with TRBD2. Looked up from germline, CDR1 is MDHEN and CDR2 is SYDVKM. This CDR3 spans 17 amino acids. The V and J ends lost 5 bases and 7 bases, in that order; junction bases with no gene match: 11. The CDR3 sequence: CASSPGTSGVGSNEQFF. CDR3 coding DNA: TGTGCCAGCAGTCCCGGGACTAGCGGGGTCGGCTCTAATGAGCAGTTCTTC.

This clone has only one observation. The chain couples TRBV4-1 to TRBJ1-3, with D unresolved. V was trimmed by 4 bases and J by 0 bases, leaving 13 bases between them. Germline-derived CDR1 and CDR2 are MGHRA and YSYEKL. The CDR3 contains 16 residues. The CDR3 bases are TGCGCCAGCAGCCTTAGTCAGAGCGTCTCTGGAAACACCATATATTTT. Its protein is CASSLSQSVSGNTIYF.

This CDR3 reads CASDLGRAYNEQFF. DNA for the CDR3: TGTGCCAGTGACTTGGGGCGCGCCTACAATGAGCAGTTCTTC. The V gene is TRBV19, the J gene TRBJ2-1; TRBD1 might be the D (5 bases). Trimming removed 8 bases at V and 2 bases at J, with 13 bases between. Per the germline V gene, CDR1 is LNHDA and CDR2 is SQIVND (reference sequence). CDR3 length: 14 residues.

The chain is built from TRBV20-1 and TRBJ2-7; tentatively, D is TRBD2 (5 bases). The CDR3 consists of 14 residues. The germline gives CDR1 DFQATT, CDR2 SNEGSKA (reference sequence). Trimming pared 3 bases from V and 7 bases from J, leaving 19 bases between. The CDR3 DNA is TGCAGTGCTAGTCCGCCTAGCCTGTTTGGGGAGCAGTACTTC. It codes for CSASPPSLFGEQYF.

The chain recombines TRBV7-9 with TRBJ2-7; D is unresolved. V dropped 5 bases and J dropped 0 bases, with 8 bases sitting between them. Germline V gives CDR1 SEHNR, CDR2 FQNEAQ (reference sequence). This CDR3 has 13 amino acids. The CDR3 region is CASSAKSSYEQYF. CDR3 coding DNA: TGTGCCAGCAGCGCCAAGTCCTCCTACGAGCAGTACTTC.

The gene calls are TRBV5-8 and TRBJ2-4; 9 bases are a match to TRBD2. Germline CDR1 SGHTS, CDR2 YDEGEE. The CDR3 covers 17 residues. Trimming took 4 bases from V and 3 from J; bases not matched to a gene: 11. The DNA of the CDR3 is TGTGCCAGCAGCCCCCGGGCGGGGGGGCTCGTCAAAAACATTCAGTACTTC. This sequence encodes CASSPRAGGLVKNIQYF. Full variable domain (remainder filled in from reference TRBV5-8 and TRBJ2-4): EAGVTQSPTHLIKTRGQQATLRCSPISGHTSVYWYQQALGLGLQFLLWYDEGEERNRGNFPPRFSGRQFPNYSSELNVNALELEDSALYLCASSPRAGGLVKNIQYFGAGTRLSVL.

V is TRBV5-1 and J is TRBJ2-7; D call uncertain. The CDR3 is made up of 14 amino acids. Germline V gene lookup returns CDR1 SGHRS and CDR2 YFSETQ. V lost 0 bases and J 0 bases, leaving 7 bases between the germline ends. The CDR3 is CASSLESSSYEQYF. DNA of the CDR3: TGCGCCAGCAGCTTGGAGTCGAGCTCCTACGAGCAGTACTTC.

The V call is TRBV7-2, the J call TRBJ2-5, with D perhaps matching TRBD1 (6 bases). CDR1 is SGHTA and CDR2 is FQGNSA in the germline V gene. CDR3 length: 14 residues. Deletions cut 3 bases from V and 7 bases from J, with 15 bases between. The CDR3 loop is CASSFQGFGVTQYF. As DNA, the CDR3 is TGTGCCAGCAGCTTTCAGGGGTTCGGCGTGACCCAGTACTTC.